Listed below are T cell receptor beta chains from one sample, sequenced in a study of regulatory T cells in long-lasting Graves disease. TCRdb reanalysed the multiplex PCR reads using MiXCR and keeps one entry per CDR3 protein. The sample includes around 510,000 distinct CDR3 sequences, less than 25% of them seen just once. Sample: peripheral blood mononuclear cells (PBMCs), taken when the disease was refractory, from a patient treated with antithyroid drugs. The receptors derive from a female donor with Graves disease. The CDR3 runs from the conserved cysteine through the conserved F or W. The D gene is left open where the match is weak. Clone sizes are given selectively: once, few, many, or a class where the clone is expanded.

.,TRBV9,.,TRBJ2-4,CASSSQRGKNIQYF
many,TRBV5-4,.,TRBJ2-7,CASSLARQGLSYEQYF
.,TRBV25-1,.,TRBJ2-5,CASSPETPAGETQYF
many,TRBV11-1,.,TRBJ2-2,CASVIEKTGELFF
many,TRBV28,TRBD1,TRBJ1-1,CASSKTGGTEAFF
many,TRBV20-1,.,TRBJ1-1,CSAPASGWDEAFF
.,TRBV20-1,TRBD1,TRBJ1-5,CSAPRGLNNQPQHF
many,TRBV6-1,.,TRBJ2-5,CASSPWTGETQYF
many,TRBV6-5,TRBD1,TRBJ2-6,CASSYPTGAGANVLTF
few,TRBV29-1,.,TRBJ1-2,CSVEGPNREDYGYTF
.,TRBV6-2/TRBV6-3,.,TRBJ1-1,CASVFENTEAFF
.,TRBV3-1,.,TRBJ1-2,CASSQDPSYHGYTF
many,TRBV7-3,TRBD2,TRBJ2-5,CASSSSGGETQYF
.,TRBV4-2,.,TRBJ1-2,CASSQARTVNYGYTF
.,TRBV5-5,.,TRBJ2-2,CASSLSVAGELFF
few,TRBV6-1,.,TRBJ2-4,CASSPGVNIQYF
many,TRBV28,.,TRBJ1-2,CASSRGLGGPANYGYTF
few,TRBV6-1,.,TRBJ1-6,CASRKRSSPLHF
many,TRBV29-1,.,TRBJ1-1,CSVGDPATEAFF
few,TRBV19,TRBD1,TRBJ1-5,CASSPPGQSRNQPQHF
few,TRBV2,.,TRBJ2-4,CASSEGVRAKNIQYF
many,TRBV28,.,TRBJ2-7,CASSAGPSYEQYF
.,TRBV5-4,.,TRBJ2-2,CASGETNTGELFF
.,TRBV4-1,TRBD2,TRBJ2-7,CASSQVAWGLAGGLGGEQYF
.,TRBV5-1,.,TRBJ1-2,CASSLQDGAYGYTF
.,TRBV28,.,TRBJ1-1,CASSPGGGFGTEAFF
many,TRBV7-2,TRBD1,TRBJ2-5,CASSDRRTGIETQYF
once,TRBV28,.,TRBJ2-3,CASSGAGTDTQYF
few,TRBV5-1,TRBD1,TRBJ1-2,CASSFDRAANYGYTF
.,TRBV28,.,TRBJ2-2,CASSGGQNTGELFF
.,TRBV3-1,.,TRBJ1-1,CASSQEGEALNTEAFF
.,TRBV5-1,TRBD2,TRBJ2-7,CASSLRRTSGHDSNEQYF
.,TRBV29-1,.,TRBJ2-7,CSVDQGLDEQYF
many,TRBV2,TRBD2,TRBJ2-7,CASSASGRTYEQYF
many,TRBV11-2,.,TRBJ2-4,CASSPGTAGAKNIQYF
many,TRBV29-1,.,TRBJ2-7,CSVEGTDYEQYF
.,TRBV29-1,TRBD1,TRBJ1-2,CSFLQGAGGYTF
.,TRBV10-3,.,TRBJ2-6,CASRFKGNSGANVLTF
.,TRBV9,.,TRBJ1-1,CASSGLGHADTEAFF
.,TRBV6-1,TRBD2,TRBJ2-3,CASSDYEISGRDTQYF
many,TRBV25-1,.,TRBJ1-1,CASSEYLGFYF
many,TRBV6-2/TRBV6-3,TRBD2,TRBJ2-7,CASSYDAREDSYEQYF
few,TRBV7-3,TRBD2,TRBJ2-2,CASSSGLASDAGELFF
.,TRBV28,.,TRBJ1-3,CASSFTGQLSGNTIYF
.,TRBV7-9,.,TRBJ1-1,CASSTNFEAFF
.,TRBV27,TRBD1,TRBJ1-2,CASSMTGVGRGYTF
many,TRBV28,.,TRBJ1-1,CATDRLNTEAFF
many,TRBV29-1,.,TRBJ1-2,CSGNKGGPGYTF
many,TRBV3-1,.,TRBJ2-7,CASSQVAYEQYF
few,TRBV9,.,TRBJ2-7,CASSVGGAGAYEQYF
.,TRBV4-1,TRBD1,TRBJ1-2,CASSKHRGLREGYTF
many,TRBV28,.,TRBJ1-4,CASSPQEPIREKLFF
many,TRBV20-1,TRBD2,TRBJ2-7,CSARDWGLAGLPAYEQYF
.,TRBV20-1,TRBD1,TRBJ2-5,CSARSRQGRGETQYF
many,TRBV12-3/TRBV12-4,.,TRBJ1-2,CASSLSRVQAGYTF
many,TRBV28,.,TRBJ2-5,CASRIQGRETQYF